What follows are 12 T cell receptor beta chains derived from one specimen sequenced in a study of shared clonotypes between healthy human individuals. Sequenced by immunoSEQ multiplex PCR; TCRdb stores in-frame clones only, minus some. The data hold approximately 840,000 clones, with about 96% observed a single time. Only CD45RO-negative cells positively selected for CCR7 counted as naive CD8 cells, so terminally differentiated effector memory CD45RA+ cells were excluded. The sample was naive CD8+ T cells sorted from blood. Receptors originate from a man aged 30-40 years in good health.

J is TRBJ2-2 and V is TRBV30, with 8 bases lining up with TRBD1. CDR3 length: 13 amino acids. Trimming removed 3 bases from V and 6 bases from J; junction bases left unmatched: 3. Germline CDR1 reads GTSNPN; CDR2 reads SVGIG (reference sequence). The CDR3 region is CAWRTTGAGELFF. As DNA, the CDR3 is TGTGCCTGGAGGACGACAGGGGCCGGGGAGCTGTTTTTT.

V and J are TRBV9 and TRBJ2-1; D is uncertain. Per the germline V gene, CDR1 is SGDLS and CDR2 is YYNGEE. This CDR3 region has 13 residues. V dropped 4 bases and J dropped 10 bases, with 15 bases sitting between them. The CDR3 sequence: CASSPPALGEQFF. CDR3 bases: TGTGCCAGCAGCCCCCCGGCTTTAGGGGAGCAGTTCTTC.

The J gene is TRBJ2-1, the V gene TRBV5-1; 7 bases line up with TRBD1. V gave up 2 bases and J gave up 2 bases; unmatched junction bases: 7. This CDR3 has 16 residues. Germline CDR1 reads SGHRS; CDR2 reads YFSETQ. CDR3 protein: CASSLYTGDPYNEQFF. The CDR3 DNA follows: TGCGCCAGCAGCTTATATACAGGGGATCCCTACAATGAGCAGTTCTTC.

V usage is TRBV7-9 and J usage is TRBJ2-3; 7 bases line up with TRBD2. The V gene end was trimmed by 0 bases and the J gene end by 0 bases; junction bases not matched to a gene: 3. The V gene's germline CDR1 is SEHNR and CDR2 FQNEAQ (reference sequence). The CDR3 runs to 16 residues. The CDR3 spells CASSLAPSGSTDTQYF. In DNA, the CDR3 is TGTGCCAGCAGCTTAGCGCCTAGCGGTAGCACAGATACGCAGTATTTT.

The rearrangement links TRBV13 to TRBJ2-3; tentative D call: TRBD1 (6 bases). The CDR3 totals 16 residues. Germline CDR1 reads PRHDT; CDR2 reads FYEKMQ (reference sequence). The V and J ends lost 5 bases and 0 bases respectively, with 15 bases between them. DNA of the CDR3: TGTGCCAGCAGCACCCGGGACATGGGAAGCACAGATACGCAGTATTTT. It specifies CASSTRDMGSTDTQYF.

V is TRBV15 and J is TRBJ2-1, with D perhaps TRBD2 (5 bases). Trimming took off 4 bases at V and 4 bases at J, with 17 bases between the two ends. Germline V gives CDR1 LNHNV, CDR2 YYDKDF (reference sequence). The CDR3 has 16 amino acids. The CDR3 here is CATSKRPSGSYNEQFF. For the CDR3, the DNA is TGTGCCACCAGCAAGAGACCATCGGGAAGTTACAATGAGCAGTTCTTC.

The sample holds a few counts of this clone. The CDR3 region has the DNA TGCGCCAGCAGCCCAGGACTGGGGGCGACAGATACGCAGTATTTT. It is translated as CASSPGLGATDTQYF. This chain links TRBV5-1 with TRBJ2-3; maybe TRBD1 (6 bases). The CDR3 runs to 15 residues. The germline V and J ends were trimmed by 4 bases and 3 bases, with 15 bases remaining between them. Germline assignment: CDR1 SGHRS and CDR2 YFSETQ.

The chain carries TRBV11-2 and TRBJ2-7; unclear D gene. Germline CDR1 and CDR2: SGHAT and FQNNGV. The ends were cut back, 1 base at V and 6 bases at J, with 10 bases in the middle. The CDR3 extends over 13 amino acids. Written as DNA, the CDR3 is TGTGCCAGCAGCTTAGTGGGCATTCGCGAGCAGTACTTC. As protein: CASSLVGIREQYF.

The CDR3 sequence: CASSTGSQSYEQYF. CDR3 bases: TGTGCCAGCAGCACCGGGAGTCAGTCCTACGAGCAGTACTTC. The chain couples TRBV7-9 to TRBJ2-7, with D possibly TRBD2 on 6 matching bases. Between the trimmed V and J ends, which lost 5 bases and 1 base, there was a span of 12 bases. Germline CDR1 reads SEHNR; CDR2 reads FQNEAQ (reference sequence). This CDR3 region has 14 residues. The full variable domain, completed using reference TRBV7-9 and TRBJ2-7, is DTGVSQNPRHKITKRGQNVTFRCDPISEHNRLYWYRQTLGQGPEFLTYFQNEAQLEKSRLLSDRFSAERPKGSFSTLEIQRTEQGDSAMYLCASSTGSQSYEQYFGPGTRLTVT.

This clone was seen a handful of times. For the CDR3, the DNA is TGTGCCAGTAGTACCCTCGACAGGGACGAGCAGTACTTC. Its translation: CASSTLDRDEQYF. This chain uses TRBV19 with TRBJ2-7; TRBD1 matches 7 bases. Germline V gene data show CDR1 as LNHDA and CDR2 as SQIVND (reference sequence). V lost 4 bases and J lost 5; bases outside the gene matches: 5. The CDR3 has 13 amino acids.

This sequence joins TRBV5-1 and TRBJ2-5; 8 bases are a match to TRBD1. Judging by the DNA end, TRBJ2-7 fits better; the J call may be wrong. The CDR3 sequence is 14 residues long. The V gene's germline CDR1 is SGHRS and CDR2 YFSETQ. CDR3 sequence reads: CASSLGQGSYEQYF. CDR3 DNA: TGCGCCAGCAGCTTGGGACAGGGGAGCTACGAGCAGTACTTC.

The CDR3 DNA follows: TGTGCCAGCAGCCAACTAGCGGGAGGAAAAGAGACCCAGTACTTC. Translated, it gives CASSQLAGGKETQYF. The chain links TRBV7-2 to TRBJ2-5; TRBD2 aligns across 12 bases. CDR3 length: 15 residues. With V trimmed by 5 bases and J by 3 bases, 4 bases remained unmatched. Germline CDR1 and CDR2: SGHTA and FQGNSA. Together with reference TRBV7-2 and TRBJ2-5, the CDR3 gives the full variable domain: GAGVSQSPSNKVTEKGKDVELRCDPISGHTALYWYRQSLGQGLEFLIYFQGNSAPDKSGLPSDRFSAERTGGSVSTLTIQRTQQEDSAVYLCASSQLAGGKETQYFGPGTRLLVL.